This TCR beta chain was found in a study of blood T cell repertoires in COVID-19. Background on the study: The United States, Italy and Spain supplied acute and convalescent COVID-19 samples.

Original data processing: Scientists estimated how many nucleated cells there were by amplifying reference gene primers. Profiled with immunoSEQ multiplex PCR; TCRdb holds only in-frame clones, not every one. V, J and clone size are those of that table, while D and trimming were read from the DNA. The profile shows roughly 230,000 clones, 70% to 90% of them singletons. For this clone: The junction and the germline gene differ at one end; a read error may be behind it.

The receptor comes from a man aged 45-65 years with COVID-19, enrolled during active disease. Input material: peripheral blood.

CDR3 amino acids: CASSPMTGIGELFF. The CDR3 DNA reads as TGTGCTAGCAGCCCTATGACAGGAATCGGGGAGCTGTTTTTT. The V call is TRBV7-7, the J call TRBJ2-2, with TRBD1 as a possible D gene (6 bases). The CDR3 has 14 amino acids. The germline V gene has CDR1 SSHAT and CDR2 FNYEAQ (reference sequence).